This T cell receptor beta chain was sequenced in a study of vaccination and CD4 T cells after COVID-19. About the study: In the convalescent cohort, there were six males and four females, two of them Hispanic. Cells received overlapping spike peptides from SARS-CoV-2, HCoV-NL63, HCoV-OC43 and HCoV-229E as stimulation. Study-wide results and limits: Counts of SARS-CoV-2-reactive clonotypes had a median that went from around 21 to 38, a nonsignificant change.

The assay that was used to sequence DNA from cultured CD4+ T cells was the Oncomine TCR Beta short-read assay. TCRdb called the PCR reads again in MiXCR, with one record for every CDR3 protein. Of about 10,000 distinct CDR3 sequences listed, over 55% are singletons. Treatment meaning: roughly 10-day PBMC culture with coronavirus spike peptide pools or control peptides (ViraFEST assay). The ends were cut back, 8 bases at V and 6 bases at J, with 9 bases in the middle. This CDR3 comprises 11 residues. The germline CDR1 and CDR2 sequences are MNHEY and SVGEGT. With regard to this clonotype: Its matching antigen is unknown.

This chain links TRBV6-2 or TRBV6-3 with TRBJ2-3, with D possibly TRBD2 on 6 matching bases. The sequence was obtained from a human donor who had recovered from COVID-19. Sequencing used CD4+ T cells from blood, cultured in vitro. In nucleotides, the CDR3 is TGTGCCAGCCGGACTATGGATACGCAGTATTTT. Its protein product is CASRTMDTQYF.